This T cell receptor (beta chain) was recovered during a study of T cells in Graves' hyperthyroidism and ophthalmopathy. Findings of the study overall: From stable hyperthyroidism, ophthalmopathy was set apart by a 13 V-J model. Most thyroid clonotypes with frequency above 0.001 were detected in blood.

A remark on this clonotype: As yet, its antigen is unknown.

RNA transcripts yielded amplified TCR beta CDR3 regions. An initial round of RT-PCR targeting the TCR CDR3 relied on the HTBI primer set. TCRdb recomputed calls from the multiplex PCR reads with MiXCR, one row per CDR3 protein. The sample holds about 400,000 distinct CDR3 sequences; roughly 15% are singletons and the top ten take about 13%. CDR1 SGHRS and CDR2 YFSETQ come from the germline V gene. The CDR3 length is 15 residues. V shed 1 base and J shed 0 bases, with 8 bases lying between them. The sequence was collected from a man between 18 and 35 years old with Graves' ophthalmopathy. The rearrangement links TRBV5-1 to TRBJ1-3; TRBD1 might be the D (5 bases). Source material: blood. The CDR3 sequence is CASSLTTDSGNTIYF. For the CDR3, the DNA is TGCGCCAGCAGCTTGACGACAGACTCTGGAAACACCATATATTTT.